These 5 T cell receptor beta chains were all obtained from the same sample, sequenced in a study of fetal regulatory T cell absence and autoimmunity. Sequencing used immunoSEQ multiplex PCR; TCRdb keeps in-frame clones, though not all of them. Among around 100,000 clones listed, about two thirds were seen once. Sequencing was done on a sample of pancreas tissue. The receptors stem from a male donor with IPEX syndrome.

This clone was seen once. The gene calls are TRBV5-1 and TRBJ2-2; the match to TRBD2 covers 7 bases. CDR1 is SGHRS and CDR2 is YFSETQ in the germline V gene. The V segment lost 9 bases and the J segment 5 bases; nucleotides outside the gene matches: 10. CDR3 length: 14 residues. Written as DNA, the CDR3 is TGCGCCACGCCCTCGGGGGGTTCGACCGGGGAGCTGTTTTTT. Protein sequence: CATPSGGSTGELFF.

V is TRBV29-1 and J is TRBJ2-7; 7 bases line up with TRBD1. Germline assignment: CDR1 SQVTM and CDR2 ANQGSEA. CDR3 length: 12 amino acids. V gave up 4 bases and J gave up 3 bases; unmatched junction bases: 3. For the CDR3, the DNA is TGCAGCGTTGGTTACAGGGGCTACGAGCAGTACTTC. This encodes CSVGYRGYEQYF.

The chain joins TRBV4-2 to TRBJ2-2; TRBD1 matches 7 bases. Germline CDR1 LGHNA, CDR2 YNFKEQ. The CDR3 has 15 amino acids. V lost 2 bases to trimming and J lost 1 base; unmatched junction nucleotides: 1. The CDR3 nucleotides are TGTGCCAGCAGCCAAAGGACAGGGAACACCGGGGAGCTGTTTTTT. Protein sequence: CASSQRTGNTGELFF.

The J gene is TRBJ2-7, the V gene TRBV19; 10 bases align to TRBD2. Per germline, CDR1 LNHDA and CDR2 SQIVND (reference sequence). The J segment lost 7 bases and the V segment lost 5 bases, leaving 5 bases of the junction unmatched. The CDR3 length is 13 residues. CDR3 nucleotide sequence: TGTGCCAGTAGTGCACCGGGACTAGCGGAGCAGTACTTC. Its translation: CASSAPGLAEQYF.

J is TRBJ1-1 and V is TRBV5-1; D unclear. Germline loops: CDR1 SGHRS, CDR2 YFSETQ. CDR3 size: 15 residues. Deletions cut 4 bases from V and 0 bases from J, with 13 bases between. Written as DNA, the CDR3 is TGCGCCAGCAGCCCCCTGGGCCGGATGAACACTGAAGCTTTCTTT. Residues: CASSPLGRMNTEAFF.